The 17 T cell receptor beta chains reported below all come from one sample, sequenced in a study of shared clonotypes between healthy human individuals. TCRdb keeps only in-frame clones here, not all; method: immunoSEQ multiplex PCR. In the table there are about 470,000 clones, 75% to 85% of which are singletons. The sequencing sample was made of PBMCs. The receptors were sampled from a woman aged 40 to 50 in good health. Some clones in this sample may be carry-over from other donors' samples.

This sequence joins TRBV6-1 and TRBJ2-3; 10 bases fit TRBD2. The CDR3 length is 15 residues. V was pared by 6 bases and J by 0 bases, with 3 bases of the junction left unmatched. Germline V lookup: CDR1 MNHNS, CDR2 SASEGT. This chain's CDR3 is CASSLAGASTDTQYF. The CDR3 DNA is TGTGCCAGCAGCCTAGCGGGAGCAAGCACAGATACGCAGTATTTT.

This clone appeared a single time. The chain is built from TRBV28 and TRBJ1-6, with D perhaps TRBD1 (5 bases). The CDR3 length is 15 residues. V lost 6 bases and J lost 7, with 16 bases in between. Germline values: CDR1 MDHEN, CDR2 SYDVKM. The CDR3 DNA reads TGTGCCAGCAGGGCCCGGGGGGTAGCCAATTCACCCCTCCACTTT. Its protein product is CASRARGVANSPLHF.

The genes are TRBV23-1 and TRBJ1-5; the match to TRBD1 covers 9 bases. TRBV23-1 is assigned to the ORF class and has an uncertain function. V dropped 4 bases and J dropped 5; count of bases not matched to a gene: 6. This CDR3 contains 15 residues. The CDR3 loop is CASSLPDRGDQPQHF. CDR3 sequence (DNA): TGCGCCAGCAGTCTCCCGGACAGGGGTGATCAGCCCCAGCATTTT.

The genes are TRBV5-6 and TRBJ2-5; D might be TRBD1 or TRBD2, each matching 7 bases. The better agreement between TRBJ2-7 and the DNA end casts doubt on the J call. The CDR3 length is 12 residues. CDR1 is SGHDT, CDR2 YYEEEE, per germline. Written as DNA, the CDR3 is TGTGCCAGCTCAGGGGGGGCCTACGAGCAGTACTTC. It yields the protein CASSGGAYEQYF.

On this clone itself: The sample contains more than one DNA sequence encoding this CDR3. The CDR3 here is CASSITGANTGELFF. In DNA, the CDR3 is TGTGCCAGTAGTATTACGGGAGCGAACACCGGGGAGCTGTTTTTT. The rearrangement uses TRBV19 and TRBJ2-2; perhaps TRBD2 as D (6 bases). The CDR3 covers 15 residues. Germline CDR1 and CDR2: LNHDA and SQIVND (reference sequence). The ends were cut back, 3 bases at V and 0 bases at J, with 8 bases in the middle.

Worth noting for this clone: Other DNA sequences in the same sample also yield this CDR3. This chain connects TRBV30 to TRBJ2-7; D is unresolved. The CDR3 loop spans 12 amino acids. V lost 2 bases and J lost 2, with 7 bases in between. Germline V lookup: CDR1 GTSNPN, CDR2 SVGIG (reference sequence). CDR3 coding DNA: TGTGCCTGGAGTACGGGTACCTACGAGCAGTACTTC. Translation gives CAWSTGTYEQYF.

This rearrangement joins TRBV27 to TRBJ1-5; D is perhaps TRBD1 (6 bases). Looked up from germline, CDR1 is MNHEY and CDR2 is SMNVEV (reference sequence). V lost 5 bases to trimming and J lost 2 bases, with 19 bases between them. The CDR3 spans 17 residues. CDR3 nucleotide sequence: TGTGCCAGCAGTCCCCGGAAGGACAGTGGGGGCAATCAGCCCCAGCATTTT. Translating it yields CASSPRKDSGGNQPQHF.

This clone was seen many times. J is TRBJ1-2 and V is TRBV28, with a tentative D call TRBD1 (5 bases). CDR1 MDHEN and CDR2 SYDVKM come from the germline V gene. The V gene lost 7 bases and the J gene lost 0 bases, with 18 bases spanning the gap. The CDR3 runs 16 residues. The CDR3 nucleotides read TGTGCCAGCAAGGATCGATCAGGGCTAGCTAACTATGGCTACACCTTC. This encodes CASKDRSGLANYGYTF.

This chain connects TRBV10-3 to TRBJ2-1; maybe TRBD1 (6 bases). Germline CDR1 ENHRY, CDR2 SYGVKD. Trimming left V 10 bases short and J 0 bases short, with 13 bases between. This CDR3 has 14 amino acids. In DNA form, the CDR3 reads TGTGCCACCTTCCCCAGGGGCTCCTACAATGAGCAGTTCTTC. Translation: CATFPRGSYNEQFF.

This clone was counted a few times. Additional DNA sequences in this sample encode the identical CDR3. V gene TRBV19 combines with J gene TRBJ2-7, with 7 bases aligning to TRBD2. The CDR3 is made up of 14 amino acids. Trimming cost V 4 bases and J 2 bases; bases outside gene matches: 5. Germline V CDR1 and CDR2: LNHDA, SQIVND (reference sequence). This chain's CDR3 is CASSTPGLAYEQYF. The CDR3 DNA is TGTGCCAGTAGTACCCCCGGACTAGCCTACGAGCAGTACTTC.

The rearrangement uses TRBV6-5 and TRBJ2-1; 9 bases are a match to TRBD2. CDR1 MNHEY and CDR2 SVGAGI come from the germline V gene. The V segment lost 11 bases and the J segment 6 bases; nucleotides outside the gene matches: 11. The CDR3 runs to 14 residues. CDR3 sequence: CASSSGGPFNEQFF. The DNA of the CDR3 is TGTGCCTCCAGTAGCGGGGGCCCTTTCAATGAGCAGTTCTTC.

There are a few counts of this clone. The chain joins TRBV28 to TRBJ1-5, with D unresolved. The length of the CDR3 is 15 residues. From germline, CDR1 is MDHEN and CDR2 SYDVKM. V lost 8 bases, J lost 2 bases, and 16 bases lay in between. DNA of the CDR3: TGTGCCAGCGTGGGAGGGTTCTTAGGCAATCAGCCCCAGCATTTT. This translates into CASVGGFLGNQPQHF.

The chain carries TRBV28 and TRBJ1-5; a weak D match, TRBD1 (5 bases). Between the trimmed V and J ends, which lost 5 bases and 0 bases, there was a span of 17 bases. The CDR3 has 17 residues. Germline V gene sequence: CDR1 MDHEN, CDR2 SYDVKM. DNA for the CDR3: TGTGCCAGCAGTCCCCTTGCACAGGATTATAGCAATCAGCCCCAGCATTTT. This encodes CASSPLAQDYSNQPQHF.

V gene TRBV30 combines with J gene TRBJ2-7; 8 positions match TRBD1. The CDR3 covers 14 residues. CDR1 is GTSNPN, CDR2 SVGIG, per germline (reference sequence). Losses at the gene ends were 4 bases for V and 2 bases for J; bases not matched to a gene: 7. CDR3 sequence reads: CAWKPGTGTYEQYF. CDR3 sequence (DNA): TGTGCCTGGAAACCCGGGACAGGAACCTACGAGCAGTACTTC.

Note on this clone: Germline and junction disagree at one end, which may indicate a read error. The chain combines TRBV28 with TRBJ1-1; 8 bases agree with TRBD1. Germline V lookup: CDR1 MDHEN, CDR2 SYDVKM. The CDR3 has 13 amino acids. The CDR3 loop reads CASSDRGRGPESF. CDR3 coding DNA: TGTGCCAGCAGTGACAGGGGAAGGGGGCCGGAGTCCTTT.

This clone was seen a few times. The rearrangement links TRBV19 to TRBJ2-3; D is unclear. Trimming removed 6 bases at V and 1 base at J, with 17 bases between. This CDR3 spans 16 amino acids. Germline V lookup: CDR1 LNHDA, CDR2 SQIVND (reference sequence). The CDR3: CASSRSPQRRTDTQYF. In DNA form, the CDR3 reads TGTGCCAGTAGCCGAAGTCCACAGAGGCGCACAGATACGCAGTATTTT.

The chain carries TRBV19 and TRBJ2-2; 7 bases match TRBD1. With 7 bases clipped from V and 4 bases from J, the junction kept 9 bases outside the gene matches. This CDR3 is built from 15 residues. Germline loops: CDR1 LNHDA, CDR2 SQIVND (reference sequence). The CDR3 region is CASKQEQGITGELFF. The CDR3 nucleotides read TGTGCCAGTAAACAGGAACAGGGGATCACCGGGGAGCTGTTTTTT.